This record concerns one T cell receptor beta chain sequence. No antigen is known for it. In germline, CDR1 is MNHNS, CDR2 SASEGT. Trimming took off 3 bases at V and 1 base at J, with 7 bases between the two ends. The CDR3 consists of 14 residues. The sample originates from a study of OX40 agonist ivuxolimab in advanced cancers. The wider study: Ivuxolimab, an antibody that agonizes OX40 (CD134), was administered to the patients.

General observations from the study: Expanded peripheral T cell antigen specificity was not determined.

Generated by immunoSEQ multiplex PCR, the TCRdb table keeps only in-frame clones and is missing some. Among some 100,000 clones listed, approximately 90% were seen once. The material sequenced was CD4+ or CD8+ T cells sorted from blood, taken in a trial of the OX40 agonist ivuxolimab. The J gene is TRBJ1-5, the V gene TRBV6-1; D ambiguous. This clonotype was sampled from an adult with an advanced solid tumor such as melanoma, head and neck, liver or kidney cancer. CDR3 in DNA: TGTGCCAGCAGTGAGCAGGCGAGCAATCAGCCCCAGCATTTT. Its translation is CASSEQASNQPQHF.